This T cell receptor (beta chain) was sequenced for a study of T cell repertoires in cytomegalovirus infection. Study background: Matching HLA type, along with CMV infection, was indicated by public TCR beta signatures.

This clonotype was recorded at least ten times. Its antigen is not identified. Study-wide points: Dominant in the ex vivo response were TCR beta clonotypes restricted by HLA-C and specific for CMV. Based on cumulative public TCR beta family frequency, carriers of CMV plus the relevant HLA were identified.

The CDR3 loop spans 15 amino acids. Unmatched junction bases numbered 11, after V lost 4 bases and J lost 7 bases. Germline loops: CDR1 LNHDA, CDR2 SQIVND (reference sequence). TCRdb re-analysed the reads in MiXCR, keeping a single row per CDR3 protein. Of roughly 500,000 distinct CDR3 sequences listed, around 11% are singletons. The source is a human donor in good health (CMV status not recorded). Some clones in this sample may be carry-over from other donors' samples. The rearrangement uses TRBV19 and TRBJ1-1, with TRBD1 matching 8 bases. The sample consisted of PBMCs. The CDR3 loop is CASSSLRTGSNEAFF. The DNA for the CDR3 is TGTGCCAGTAGTAGCCTTCGGACAGGGTCGAATGAAGCTTTCTTT.